The 4 T cell receptor beta chains in this list originate from one sample, sequenced in a study of OX40 agonist ivuxolimab in advanced cancers. TCRdb keeps only in-frame clones here, not all; method: immunoSEQ multiplex PCR. The sample has 72,000 or so clones; 70% to 85% are singletons. The sequencing used CD4+ or CD8+ T cells sorted from blood, collected in a trial of the OX40 agonist ivuxolimab. These receptors originate from an adult with an advanced solid tumor such as melanoma, head and neck, liver or kidney cancer.

The chain carries TRBV11-1 and TRBJ2-1; 9 nucleotides line up with TRBD2. The CDR3 is 15 amino acids. Looked up from germline, CDR1 is SGHAT and CDR2 is FQDESV (reference sequence). With V trimmed by 1 base and J by 2 bases, 0 bases remained unmatched. As DNA, the CDR3 is TGTGCCAGCAGCTTAGGCGGGAGGGCCTACAATGAGCAGTTCTTC. It specifies CASSLGGRAYNEQFF.

The J gene is TRBJ1-2, the V gene TRBV7-2; no firm D call. Germline assignment: CDR1 SGHTA and CDR2 FQGNSA. The V end was cut by 2 bases, the J end by 7 bases, with 14 bases between. The length of the CDR3 is 14 residues. This CDR3 is CASSLIDVSTGYTF. CDR3 sequence (DNA): TGTGCCAGCAGCTTAATCGACGTATCAACTGGCTACACCTTC.

CDR3 bases: TGTGCCAGCAGTTACAGGAACGGGCCCACCGGGGAGCTGTTTTTT. Translating gives CASSYRNGPTGELFF. V usage is TRBV6-5 and J usage is TRBJ2-2, with D unclear. Germline V gene data show CDR1 as MNHEY and CDR2 as SVGAGI. This CDR3 comprises 15 residues. Trimming stripped 2 bases from V and 4 bases from J, with 11 bases between.

Of note for this clone: A junction boundary mismatches the germline segment, possibly from a read error. V and J are TRBV5-3 and TRBJ2-5; D uncertain. TRBV5-3 is designated an ORF whose function remains uncertain. The CDR3 has 11 amino acids. The CDR3 DNA reads TGTGCCAGCAGCTCGAGGGAGACCCAGTACTTC. Translating gives CASSSRETQYF.